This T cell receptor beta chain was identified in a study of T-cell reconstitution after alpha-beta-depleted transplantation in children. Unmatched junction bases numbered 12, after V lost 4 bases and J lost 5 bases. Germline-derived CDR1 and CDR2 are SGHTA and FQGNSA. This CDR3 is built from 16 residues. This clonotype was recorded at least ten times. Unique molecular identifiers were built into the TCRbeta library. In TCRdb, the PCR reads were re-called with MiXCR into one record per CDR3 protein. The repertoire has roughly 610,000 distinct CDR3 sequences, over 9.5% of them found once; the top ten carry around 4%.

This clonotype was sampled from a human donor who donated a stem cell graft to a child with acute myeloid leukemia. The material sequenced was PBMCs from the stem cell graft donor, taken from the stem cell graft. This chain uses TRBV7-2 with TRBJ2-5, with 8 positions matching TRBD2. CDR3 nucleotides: TGTGCCAGCAGCTCCCATTCCGGGACTAGATTGGAGACCCAGTACTTC. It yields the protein CASSSHSGTRLETQYF.